Presented here are 8 T cell receptor beta chains from one specimen sequenced in a study of T cell responses to AZD1222 COVID-19 vaccine. Libraries were prepared by immunoSEQ multiplex PCR; TCRdb keeps only in-frame clonotypes and omits some of them. This table holds 150,000 or so clones, about 88% found once. This sample comprised peripheral blood, obtained on day 0 of AZD1222 vaccination. These receptors were collected from an adult in good health.

The rearrangement links TRBV3-1 (or the pseudogene TRBV3-2) to TRBJ2-1; TRBD2 aligns across 8 bases. There are 14 residues in the CDR3. CDR1 and CDR2 (germline): LGHDT, YNNKEL (reference sequence). With 0 bases clipped from V and 12 bases from J, the junction kept 7 bases outside the gene matches. CDR3 in DNA: TGTGCCAGCAGCCAAGATGCTTTGGCGGGGGGGCAGTTCTTC. This encodes CASSQDALAGGQFF.

This chain uses TRBV6-5 with TRBJ1-1; maybe TRBD1 (6 bases). V was shortened by 5 bases and J by 4 bases, with 14 bases between the two germline ends. The germline gives CDR1 MNHEY, CDR2 SVGAGI. CDR3 size: 14 residues. CDR3 protein: CASSMSTGSTEAFF. CDR3 nucleotide sequence: TGTGCCAGCAGTATGTCTACAGGGAGCACTGAAGCTTTCTTT.

The chain joins TRBV11-2 to TRBJ2-7, with D possibly TRBD1 on 5 matching bases. The germline gives CDR1 SGHAT, CDR2 FQNNGV. CDR3 length: 13 residues. Trimming shortened V by 1 base and J by 10 bases, and 14 bases separated the two germline ends. The CDR3 here is CASSLAPRRGQYF. CDR3 in DNA: TGTGCCAGCAGCTTAGCCCCCAGAAGGGGACAGTACTTC.

This clone was detected only a few times. J is TRBJ1-4 and V is TRBV29-1; TRBD1 matches at 9 bases. This CDR3 has 17 residues. The ends lost 6 bases at V and 0 bases at J; junction bases unmatched: 11. CDR1 SQVTM and CDR2 ANQGSEA come from the germline V gene. CDR3 amino acids: CSVRDREGLATNEKLFF. The CDR3 DNA reads TGCAGCGTCCGGGACAGGGAGGGCCTTGCAACTAATGAAAAACTGTTTTTT.

This chain links TRBV10-3 with TRBJ2-2, with D unclear. The CDR3 has 13 amino acids. The germline V gene has CDR1 ENHRY and CDR2 SYGVKD. The V end lost 10 bases, the J end lost 6 bases, and 15 bases lay between the germline ends. The CDR3 region has the DNA TGTGCCACCACCCCCGTTGACCCCGGGGAGCTGTTTTTT. It specifies CATTPVDPGELFF.

V usage is TRBV30 and J usage is TRBJ2-3; 7 positions agree with TRBD1. With 2 bases clipped from V and 2 bases from J, the junction kept 7 bases outside the gene matches. Germline loops: CDR1 GTSNPN, CDR2 SVGIG (reference sequence). CDR3 size: 15 residues. The CDR3 reads CAWSMHRGNTDTQYF. The CDR3 DNA reads as TGTGCCTGGAGTATGCACAGGGGAAACACAGATACGCAGTATTTT.

V usage is TRBV6-6 and J usage is TRBJ1-1, with unresolved D. Looked up from germline, CDR1 is MNHNY and CDR2 is SVGAGI (reference sequence). CDR3 length: 13 residues. V lost 2 bases and J 2 bases, leaving 6 bases between the germline ends. The CDR3 DNA follows: TGTGCCAGCAGTTACGGACGAAACACTGAAGCTTTCTTT. Its protein is CASSYGRNTEAFF.

The rearrangement joins TRBV4-3 to TRBJ2-7, with D perhaps given as TRBD1 or TRBD2 (6 bases each). V shed 4 bases and J shed 3 bases, with 10 bases lying between them. Germline CDR1 LGHNA, CDR2 YSLEER. There are 13 residues in the CDR3. This CDR3 reads CASSPEGGYEQYF. DNA of the CDR3: TGCGCCAGCAGCCCCGAGGGGGGCTACGAGCAGTACTTC.